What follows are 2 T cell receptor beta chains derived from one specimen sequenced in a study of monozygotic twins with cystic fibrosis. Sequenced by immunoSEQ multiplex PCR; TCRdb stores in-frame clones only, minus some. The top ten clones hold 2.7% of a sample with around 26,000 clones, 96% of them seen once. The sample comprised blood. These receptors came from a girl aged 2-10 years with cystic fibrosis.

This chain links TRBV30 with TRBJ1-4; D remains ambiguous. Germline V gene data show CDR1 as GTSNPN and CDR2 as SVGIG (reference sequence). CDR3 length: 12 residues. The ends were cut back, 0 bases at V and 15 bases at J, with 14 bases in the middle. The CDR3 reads CAWSVRTPELFF. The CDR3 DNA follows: TGTGCCTGGAGTGTACGGACCCCCGAGTTGTTTTTT.

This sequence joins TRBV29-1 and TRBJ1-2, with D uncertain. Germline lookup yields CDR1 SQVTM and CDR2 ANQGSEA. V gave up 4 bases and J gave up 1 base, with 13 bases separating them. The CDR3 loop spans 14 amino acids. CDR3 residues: CSVGENSINYGYTF. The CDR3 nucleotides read TGCAGCGTTGGGGAGAACAGTATTAACTATGGCTACACCTTC.